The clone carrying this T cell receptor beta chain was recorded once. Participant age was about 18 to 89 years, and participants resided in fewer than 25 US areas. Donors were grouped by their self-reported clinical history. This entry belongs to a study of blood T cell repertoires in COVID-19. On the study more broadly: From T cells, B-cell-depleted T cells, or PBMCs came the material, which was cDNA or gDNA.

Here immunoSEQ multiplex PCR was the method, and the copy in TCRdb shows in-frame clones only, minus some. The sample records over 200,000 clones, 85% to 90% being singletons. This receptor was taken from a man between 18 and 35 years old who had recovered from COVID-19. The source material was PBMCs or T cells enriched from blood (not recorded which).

For the CDR3, the DNA is TGTGCCAGCAGTTACCGGGAACTCTACGAAGCTTTCTTT. This translates into CASSYRELYEAFF. The chain has TRBV6-5 and TRBJ1-1; D is uncertain. V lost 2 bases, J lost 8 bases, and 12 bases lay in between. Germline loops: CDR1 MNHEY, CDR2 SVGAGI. The CDR3 loop spans 13 amino acids.